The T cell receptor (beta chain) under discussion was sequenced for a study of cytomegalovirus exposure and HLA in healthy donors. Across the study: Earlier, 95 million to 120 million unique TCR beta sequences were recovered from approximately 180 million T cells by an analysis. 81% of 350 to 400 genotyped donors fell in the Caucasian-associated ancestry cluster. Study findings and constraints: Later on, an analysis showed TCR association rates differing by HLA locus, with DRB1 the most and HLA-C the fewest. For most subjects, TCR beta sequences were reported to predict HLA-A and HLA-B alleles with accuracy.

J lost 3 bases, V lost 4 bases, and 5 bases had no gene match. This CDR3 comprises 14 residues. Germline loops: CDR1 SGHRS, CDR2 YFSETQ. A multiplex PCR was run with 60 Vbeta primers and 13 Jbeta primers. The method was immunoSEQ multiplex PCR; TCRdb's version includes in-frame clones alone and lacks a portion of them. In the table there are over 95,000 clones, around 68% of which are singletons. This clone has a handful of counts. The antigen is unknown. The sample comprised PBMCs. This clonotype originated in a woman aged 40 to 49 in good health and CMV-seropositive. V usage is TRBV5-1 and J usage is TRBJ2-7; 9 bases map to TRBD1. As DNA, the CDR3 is TGCGCCAGCAGCACGGGACAGGGAGTCTACGAGCAGTACTTC. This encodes CASSTGQGVYEQYF.